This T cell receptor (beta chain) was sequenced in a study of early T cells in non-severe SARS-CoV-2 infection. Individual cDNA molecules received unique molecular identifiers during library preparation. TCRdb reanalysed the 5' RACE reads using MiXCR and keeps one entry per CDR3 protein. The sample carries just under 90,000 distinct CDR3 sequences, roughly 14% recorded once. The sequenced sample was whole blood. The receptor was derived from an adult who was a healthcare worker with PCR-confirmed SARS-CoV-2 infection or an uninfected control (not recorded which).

CDR3 protein: CASSTPESPRRLNPHEQFF. The CDR3, as DNA: TGTGCCAGCAGTACCCCCGAATCCCCTAGGCGTCTTAACCCCCATGAGCAGTTCTTC. The V and J genes are TRBV12-3 or TRBV12-4 and TRBJ2-1; D remains unclear. V dropped 5 bases and J dropped 8 bases, with 31 bases sitting between them. The CDR3 loop spans 19 amino acids.